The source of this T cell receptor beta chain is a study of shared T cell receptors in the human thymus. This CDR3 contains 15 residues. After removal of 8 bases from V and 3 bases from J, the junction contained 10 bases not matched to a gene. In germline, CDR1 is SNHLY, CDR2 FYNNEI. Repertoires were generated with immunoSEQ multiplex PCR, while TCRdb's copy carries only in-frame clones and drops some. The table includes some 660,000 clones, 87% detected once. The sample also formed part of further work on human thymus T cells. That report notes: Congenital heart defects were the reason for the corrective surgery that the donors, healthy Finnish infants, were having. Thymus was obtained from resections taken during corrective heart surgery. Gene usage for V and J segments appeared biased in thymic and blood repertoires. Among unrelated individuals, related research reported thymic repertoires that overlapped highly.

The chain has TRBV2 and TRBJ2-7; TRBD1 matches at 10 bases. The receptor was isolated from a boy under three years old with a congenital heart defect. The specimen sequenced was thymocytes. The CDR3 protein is CASGRQGAPRYEQYF. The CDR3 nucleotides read TGTGCCAGCGGCCGACAGGGGGCGCCACGCTACGAGCAGTACTTC.